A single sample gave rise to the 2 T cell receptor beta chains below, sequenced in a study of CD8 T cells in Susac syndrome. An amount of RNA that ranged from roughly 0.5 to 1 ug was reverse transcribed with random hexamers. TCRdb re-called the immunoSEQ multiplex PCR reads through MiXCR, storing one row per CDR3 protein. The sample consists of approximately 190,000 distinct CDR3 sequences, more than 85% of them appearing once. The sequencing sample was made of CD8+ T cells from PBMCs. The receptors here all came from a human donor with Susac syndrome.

CDR3 amino acids: CASSQGLAVSYEQYF. CDR3 sequence (DNA): TGCGCCAGCAGCCAAGGACTAGCGGTTTCCTACGAGCAGTACTTC. The chain couples TRBV4-1 to TRBJ2-7; 9 bases match TRBD2. The CDR3 spans 15 residues. From germline, CDR1 is MGHRA and CDR2 YSYEKL. Trimming cost V 1 base and J 1 base; bases outside gene matches: 2.

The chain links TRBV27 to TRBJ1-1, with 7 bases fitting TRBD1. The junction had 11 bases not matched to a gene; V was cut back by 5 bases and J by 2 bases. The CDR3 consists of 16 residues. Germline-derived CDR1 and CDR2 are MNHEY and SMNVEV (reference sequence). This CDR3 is CASSPWRGQLNTEAFF. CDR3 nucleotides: TGTGCCAGCAGTCCATGGAGGGGGCAGCTTAACACTGAAGCTTTCTTT.